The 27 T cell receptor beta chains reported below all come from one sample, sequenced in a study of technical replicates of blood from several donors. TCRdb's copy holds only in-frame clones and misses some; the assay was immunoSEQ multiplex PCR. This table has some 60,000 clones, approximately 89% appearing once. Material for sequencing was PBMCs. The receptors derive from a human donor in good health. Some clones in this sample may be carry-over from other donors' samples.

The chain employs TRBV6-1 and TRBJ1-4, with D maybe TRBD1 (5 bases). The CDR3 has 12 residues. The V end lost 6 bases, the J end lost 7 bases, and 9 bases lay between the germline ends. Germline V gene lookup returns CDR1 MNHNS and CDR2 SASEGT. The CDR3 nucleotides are TGTGCCAGCAGGGGGCAGGTTGAAAAACTGTTTTTT. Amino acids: CASRGQVEKLFF.

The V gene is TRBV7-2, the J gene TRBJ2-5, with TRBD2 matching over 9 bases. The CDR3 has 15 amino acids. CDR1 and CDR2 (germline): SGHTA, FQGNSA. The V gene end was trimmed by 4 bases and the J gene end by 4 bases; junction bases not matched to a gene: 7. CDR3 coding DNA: TGTGCCAGCAGCTCACTAGCGGGTAGGCGAGAGACCCAGTACTTC. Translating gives CASSSLAGRRETQYF.

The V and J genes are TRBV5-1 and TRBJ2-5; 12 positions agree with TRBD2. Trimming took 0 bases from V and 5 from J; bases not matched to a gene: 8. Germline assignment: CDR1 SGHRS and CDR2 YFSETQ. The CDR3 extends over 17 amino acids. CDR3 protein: CASSLASVTSGGETQYF. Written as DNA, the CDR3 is TGCGCCAGCAGCTTGGCCTCCGTGACTAGCGGGGGTGAGACCCAGTACTTC.

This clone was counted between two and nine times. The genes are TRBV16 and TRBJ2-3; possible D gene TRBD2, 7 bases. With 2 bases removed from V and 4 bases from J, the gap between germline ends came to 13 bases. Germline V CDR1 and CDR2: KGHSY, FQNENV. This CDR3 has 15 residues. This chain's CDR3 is CASSQAGAPSDTQYF. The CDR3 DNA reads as TGTGCCAGCAGCCAAGCGGGGGCCCCCTCAGATACGCAGTATTTT.

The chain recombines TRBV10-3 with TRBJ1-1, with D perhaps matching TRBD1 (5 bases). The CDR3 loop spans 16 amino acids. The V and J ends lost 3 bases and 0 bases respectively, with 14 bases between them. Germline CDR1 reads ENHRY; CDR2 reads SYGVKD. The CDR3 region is CAISDRAAAMNTEAFF. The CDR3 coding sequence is TGTGCCATCAGTGACAGGGCCGCGGCCATGAACACTGAAGCTTTCTTT.

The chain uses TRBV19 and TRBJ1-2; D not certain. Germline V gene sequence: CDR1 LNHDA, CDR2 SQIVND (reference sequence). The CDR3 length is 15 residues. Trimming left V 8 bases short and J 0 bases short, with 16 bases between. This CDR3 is CASQPSRQANYGYTF. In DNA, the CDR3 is TGTGCCAGTCAACCAAGTAGGCAGGCTAACTATGGCTACACCTTC.

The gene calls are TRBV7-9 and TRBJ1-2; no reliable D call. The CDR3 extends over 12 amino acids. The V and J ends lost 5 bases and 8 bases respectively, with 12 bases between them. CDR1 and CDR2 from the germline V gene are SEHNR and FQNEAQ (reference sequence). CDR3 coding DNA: TGTGCCAGCAGCCAAACCGCGGAGGGCTACACCTTC. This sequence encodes CASSQTAEGYTF.

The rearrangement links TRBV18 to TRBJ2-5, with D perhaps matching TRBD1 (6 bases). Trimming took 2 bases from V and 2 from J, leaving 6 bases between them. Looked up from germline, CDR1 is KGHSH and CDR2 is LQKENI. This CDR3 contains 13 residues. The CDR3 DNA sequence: TGTGCCAGCTCACCAGGACAGCAAGAGACCCAGTACTTC. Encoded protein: CASSPGQQETQYF.

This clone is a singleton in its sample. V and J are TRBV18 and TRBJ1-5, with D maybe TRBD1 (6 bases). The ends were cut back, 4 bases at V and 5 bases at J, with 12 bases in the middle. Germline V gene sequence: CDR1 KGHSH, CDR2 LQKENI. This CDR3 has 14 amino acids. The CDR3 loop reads CASSQQGVYQPQHF. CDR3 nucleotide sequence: TGTGCCAGCTCACAACAGGGAGTCTATCAGCCCCAGCATTTT.

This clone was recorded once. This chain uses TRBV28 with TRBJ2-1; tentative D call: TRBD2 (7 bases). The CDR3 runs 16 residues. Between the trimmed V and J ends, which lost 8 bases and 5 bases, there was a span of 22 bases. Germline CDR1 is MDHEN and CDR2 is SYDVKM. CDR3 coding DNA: TGTGCCAGCCCCCCAGCGGGGACATACAAACACAATGAGCAGTTCTTC. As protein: CASPPAGTYKHNEQFF.

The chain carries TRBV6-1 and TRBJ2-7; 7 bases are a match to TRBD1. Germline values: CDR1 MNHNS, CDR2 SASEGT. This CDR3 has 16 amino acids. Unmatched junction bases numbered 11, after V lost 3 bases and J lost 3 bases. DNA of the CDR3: TGTGCCAGCAGTGATGGGGACAGTAGAGGGGTCTACGAGCAGTACTTC. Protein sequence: CASSDGDSRGVYEQYF.

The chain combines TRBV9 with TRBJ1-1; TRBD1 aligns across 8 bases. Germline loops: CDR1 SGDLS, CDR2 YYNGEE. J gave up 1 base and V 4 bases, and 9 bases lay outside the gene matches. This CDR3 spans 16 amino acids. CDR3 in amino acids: CASSPGQGGGNTEAFF. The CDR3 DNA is TGTGCCAGCAGCCCCGGACAGGGTGGTGGGAACACTGAAGCTTTCTTT.

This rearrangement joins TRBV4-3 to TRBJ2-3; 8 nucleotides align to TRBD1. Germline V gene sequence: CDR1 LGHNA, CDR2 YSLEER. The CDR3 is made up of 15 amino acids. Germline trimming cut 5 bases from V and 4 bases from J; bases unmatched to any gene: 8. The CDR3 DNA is TGCGCCAGCAGCTCCCGGACAGGGTGGTCAGATACGCAGTATTTT. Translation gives CASSSRTGWSDTQYF.

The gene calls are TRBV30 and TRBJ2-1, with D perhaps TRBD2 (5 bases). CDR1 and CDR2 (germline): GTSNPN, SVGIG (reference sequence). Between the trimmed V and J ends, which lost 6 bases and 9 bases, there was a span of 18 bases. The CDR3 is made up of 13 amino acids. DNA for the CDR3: TGTGCCTGCAGACTACGGAGCGTCGGTGAGCAGTTCTTC. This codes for CACRLRSVGEQFF.

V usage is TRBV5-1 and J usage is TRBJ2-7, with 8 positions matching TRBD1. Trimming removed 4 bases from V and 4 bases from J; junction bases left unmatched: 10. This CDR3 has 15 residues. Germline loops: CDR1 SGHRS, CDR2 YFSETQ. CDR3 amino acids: CASSVSGTGFYEQYF. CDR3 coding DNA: TGCGCCAGCAGCGTCTCCGGGACAGGCTTTTACGAGCAGTACTTC.

CDR3 DNA sequence: TGTGCCAGCAGGGACCGGACTAACAGTCTTACCCAGTACTTC. Translating it yields CASRDRTNSLTQYF. The rearrangement uses TRBV5-5 and TRBJ2-5; D is possibly TRBD2 (6 bases). Germline lookup yields CDR1 SGHKS and CDR2 YYEKEE (reference sequence). The CDR3 length is 14 residues. Trimming removed 5 bases from V and 8 bases from J, with 19 bases in between.

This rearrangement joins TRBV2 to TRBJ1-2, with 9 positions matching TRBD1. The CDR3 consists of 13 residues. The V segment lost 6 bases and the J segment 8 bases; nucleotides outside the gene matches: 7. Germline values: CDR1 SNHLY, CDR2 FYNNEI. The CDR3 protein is CASSRDRENGYTF. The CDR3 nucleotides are TGTGCCAGCAGCCGGGACAGGGAGAACGGCTACACCTTC.

Here the CDR3 reads CASSEYVLAGVPQYF. CDR3 DNA sequence: TGTGCCAGCAGTGAATACGTCCTAGCGGGAGTTCCGCAGTACTTC. The gene calls are TRBV6-1 and TRBJ2-4; 10 nucleotides match TRBD2. Germline-derived CDR1 and CDR2 are MNHNS and SASEGT. CDR3 length: 15 amino acids. The V gene end was trimmed by 2 bases and the J gene end by 13 bases; junction bases not matched to a gene: 11.

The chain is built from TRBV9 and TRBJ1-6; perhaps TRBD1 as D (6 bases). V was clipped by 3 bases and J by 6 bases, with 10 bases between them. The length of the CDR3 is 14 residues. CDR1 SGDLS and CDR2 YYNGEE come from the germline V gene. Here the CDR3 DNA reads TGTGCCAGCAGCGCGACAGGTGCTAATTCACCCCTCCACTTT. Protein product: CASSATGANSPLHF.

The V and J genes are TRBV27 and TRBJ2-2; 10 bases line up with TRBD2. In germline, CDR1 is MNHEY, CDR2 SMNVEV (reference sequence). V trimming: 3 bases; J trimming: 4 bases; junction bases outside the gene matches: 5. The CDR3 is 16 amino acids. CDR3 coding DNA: TGTGCCAGCAGTTTGCGGACTAGCGGCTTCACCGGGGAGCTGTTTTTT. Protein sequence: CASSLRTSGFTGELFF.

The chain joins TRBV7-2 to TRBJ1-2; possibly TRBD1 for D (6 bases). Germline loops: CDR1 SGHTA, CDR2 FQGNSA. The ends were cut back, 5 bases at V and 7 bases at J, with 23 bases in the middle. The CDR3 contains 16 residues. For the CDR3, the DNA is TGTGCCAGCAGCCCAGACGGCAGTACAGGGATAGGTGGCTACACCTTC. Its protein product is CASSPDGSTGIGGYTF.

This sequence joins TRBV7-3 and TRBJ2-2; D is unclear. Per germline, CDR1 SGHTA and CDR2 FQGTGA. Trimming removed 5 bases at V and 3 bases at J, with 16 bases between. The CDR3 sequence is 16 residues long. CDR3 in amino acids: CASSPSTESHTGELFF. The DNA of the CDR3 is TGTGCCAGCAGCCCGTCGACTGAGTCCCACACCGGGGAGCTGTTTTTT.

The CDR3 loop is CASSLDQGIGELFF. The DNA for the CDR3 is TGTGCCAGCAGCTTAGATCAGGGAATCGGGGAGCTGTTTTTT. The gene calls are TRBV7-9 and TRBJ2-2; D is possibly TRBD1 (5 bases). Germline V lookup: CDR1 SEHNR, CDR2 FQNEAQ (reference sequence). Trimming stripped 1 base from V and 7 bases from J, with 10 bases between. The CDR3 consists of 14 residues.

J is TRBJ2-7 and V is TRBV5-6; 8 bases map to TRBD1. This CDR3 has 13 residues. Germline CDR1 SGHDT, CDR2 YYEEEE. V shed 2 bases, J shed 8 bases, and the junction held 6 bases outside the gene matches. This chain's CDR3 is CASSFRDRPQQYF. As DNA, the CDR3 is TGTGCCAGCAGCTTCCGGGACAGGCCACAGCAGTACTTC.

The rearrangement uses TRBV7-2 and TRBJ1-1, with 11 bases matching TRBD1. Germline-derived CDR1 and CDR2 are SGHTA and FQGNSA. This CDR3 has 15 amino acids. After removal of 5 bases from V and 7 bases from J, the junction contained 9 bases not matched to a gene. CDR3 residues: CASSRQDRGRDEAFF. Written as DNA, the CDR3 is TGTGCCAGCAGCCGACAGGACAGGGGGCGGGATGAAGCTTTCTTT.

This chain's CDR3 is CAWSVHRGLAGQSDTQYF. The DNA for the CDR3 is TGTGCCTGGAGTGTACACAGGGGACTAGCGGGACAATCAGATACGCAGTATTTT. This chain links TRBV30 with TRBJ2-3; 13 nucleotides line up with TRBD2. CDR1 and CDR2 (germline): GTSNPN, SVGIG (reference sequence). With 0 bases clipped from V and 4 bases from J, the junction kept 10 bases outside the gene matches. The CDR3 extends over 18 amino acids. Drawing the rest from reference TRBV30 and TRBJ2-3, the complete variable domain is SQTIHQWPATLVQPVGSPLSLECTVEGTSNPNLYWYRQAAGRGLQLLFYSVGIGQISSEVPQNLSASRPQDRQFILSSKKLLLSDSGFYLCAWSVHRGLAGQSDTQYFGPGTRLTVL.

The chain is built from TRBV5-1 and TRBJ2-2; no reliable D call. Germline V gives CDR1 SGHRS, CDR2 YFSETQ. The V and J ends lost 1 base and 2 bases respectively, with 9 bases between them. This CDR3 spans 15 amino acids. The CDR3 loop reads CASSLFTANTGELFF. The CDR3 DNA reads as TGCGCCAGCAGCTTGTTCACAGCTAACACCGGGGAGCTGTTTTTT.